This entry features one TCR beta chain sequence. CDR3 length equals 13 residues. The germline V and J ends were trimmed by 3 bases and 3 bases, with 8 bases remaining between them. The sample is drawn from a study of blood T cell repertoires in COVID-19. Sequenced by immunoSEQ multiplex PCR; TCRdb stores in-frame clones only, minus some. The sample has around 20,000 clones; approximately 84% are singletons. This TCR came from a human donor with active COVID-19. The donor label of this sample is uncertain. The sequenced sample consisted of peripheral blood. The genes are TRBV12-3 or TRBV12-4 and TRBJ1-1; D is unclear. CDR3 region: CASSLEQYTEAFF. DNA of the CDR3: TGTGCCAGCAGTTTGGAGCAGTACACTGAAGCTTTCTTT.